This T cell receptor beta chain was captured by sequencing in a study of T cell clusters in autoimmune cytopenias. Overall study results and limits: TRB repertoire shifts in secondary cytopenia and chronic lymphocytic leukemia mostly reflected lymphoma, not autoimmunity. Active autoimmune hepatitis patients had around 2.9-fold fewer exclusive TRB clusters than healthy donors.

This clonotype registers medium-sized by frequency. As yet, its antigen is unknown. One tube held mixed TRB-A and TRB-B primer pools for touch-down PCR. TCRdb re-called the multiplex PCR reads; every CDR3 protein appears as one record, without DNA. This sample carries roughly 6,900 distinct CDR3 sequences, with approximately 4.4% going to the ten biggest clones. The CDR3 spans 13 residues. TRB amplification used around 0.25 ug of peripheral blood genomic DNA. Separately, the same data were catalogued under a study of T cell repertoires in aging, cancer and after chemotherapy. That source reports: Median generation probability rose over the chemotherapy interval in each cancer cohort, suggesting rebound thymic output.

V is TRBV12-3 or TRBV12-4 and J is TRBJ2-5; TCRdb's D gene call, TRBD1, goes unchecked for lack of DNA. The receptor comes from a human donor in good health. The sequenced sample was peripheral blood. CDR3 residues: CASSLGAGETQYF.